These 7 T cell receptor beta chains were sequenced from one sample in a study of T-cell reconstitution after alpha-beta-depleted transplantation in children. During its preparation, the TCRbeta library received unique molecular identifiers. TCRdb called the PCR reads again in MiXCR, with one record for every CDR3 protein. The table has almost 500,000 distinct CDR3 sequences, under 15% seen once; the top ten hold more than 5.5%. The sample in question was PBMCs from the stem cell graft donor, obtained from the stem cell graft. Receptor source: a human donor who donated a stem cell graft to a child with combined immunodeficiency.

This clonotype was recorded a few times. CDR3 region: CASSSYRDRGGGYTF. The CDR3 DNA is TGTGCCAGCAGCTCTTACCGGGACAGGGGAGGTGGCTACACCTTC. This chain connects TRBV12-1 to TRBJ1-2; TRBD1, the table's D call, lacks a check against the DNA. TRBV12-1 counts as a pseudogene. The CDR3 runs 15 residues.

This clonotype turned up a few times. The rearrangement joins TRBV12-3 or TRBV12-4 to TRBJ2-1; 8 nucleotides align to TRBD2. V shed 8 bases and J 4 bases; nucleotides not matched to a gene: 13. CDR3 size: 16 residues. The CDR3 region is CASASGSSGKYNEQFF. For the CDR3, the DNA is TGTGCCAGCGCTTCGGGGAGTAGCGGGAAATACAATGAGCAGTTCTTC.

The table lists this clonotype with many counts. The V and J genes are TRBV6-2 or TRBV6-3 and TRBJ2-1; weak D call: TRBD2 (5 bases). The CDR3 has 15 residues. Germline-derived CDR1 and CDR2 are MNHEY and SVGEGT. V lost 10 bases, J lost 2 bases, and 18 bases lay in between. Written as DNA, the CDR3 is TGTGCCACCCTTACGCCCGGACTTACCTACAATGAGCAGTTCTTC. Protein: CATLTPGLTYNEQFF.

This clonotype has ten or more counts. The chain joins TRBV27 to TRBJ2-7; D is undetermined. This CDR3 has 14 residues. V lost 2 bases, J lost 4 bases, and 12 bases lay in between. Per the germline V gene, CDR1 is MNHEY and CDR2 is SMNVEV (reference sequence). CDR3: CASSLDGRPYEQYF. The DNA of the CDR3 is TGTGCCAGCAGTTTAGATGGAAGACCTTACGAGCAGTACTTC.

The chain uses TRBV25-1 and TRBJ2-7; TRBD2 is a possible D gene (6 bases). The CDR3 runs 16 residues. Germline V gene lookup returns CDR1 MGHDK and CDR2 SYGVNS. The V end lost 6 bases, the J end lost 5 bases, and 23 bases lay between the germline ends. The CDR3 is CASRGVEGGHPNEQYF. The CDR3, as DNA: TGTGCCAGCAGGGGGGTCGAGGGAGGCCACCCTAACGAGCAGTACTTC.

This clonotype was picked up many times. V gene TRBV7-2 combines with J gene TRBJ1-1; D is unresolved. The germline gives CDR1 SGHTA, CDR2 FQGNSA. The CDR3 runs to 15 residues. The V end was cut by 4 bases, the J end by 4 bases, with 16 bases between. The CDR3 DNA is TGTGCCAGCAGCTCCGGATTGCATCCGGGCACTGAAGCTTTCTTT. It yields the protein CASSSGLHPGTEAFF. The variable domain in full, with the rest retrieved from reference TRBV7-2 and TRBJ1-1, is GAGVSQSPSNKVTEKGKDVELRCDPISGHTALYWYRQSLGQGLEFLIYFQGNSAPDKSGLPSDRFSAERTGGSVSTLTIQRTQQEDSAVYLCASSSGLHPGTEAFFGQGTRLTVV.

The rearrangement uses TRBV6-2 or TRBV6-3 and TRBJ2-7, with no clear D. Germline assignment: CDR1 MNHEY and CDR2 SVGEGT. V gave up 2 bases and J gave up 9 bases, with 8 bases separating them. This CDR3 spans 11 amino acids. As DNA, the CDR3 is TGTGCCAGCAGTTACGTAACCGTGCAGTACTTC. This sequence encodes CASSYVTVQYF.